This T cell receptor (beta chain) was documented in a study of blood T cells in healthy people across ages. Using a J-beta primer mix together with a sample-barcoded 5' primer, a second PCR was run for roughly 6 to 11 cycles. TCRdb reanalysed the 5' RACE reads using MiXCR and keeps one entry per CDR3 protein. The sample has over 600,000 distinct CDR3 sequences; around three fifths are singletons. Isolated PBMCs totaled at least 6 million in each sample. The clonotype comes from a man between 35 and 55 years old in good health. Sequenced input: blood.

The chain's CDR3 is CSVGAGGTDTQYF. CDR3 DNA: TGCAGCGTTGGGGCAGGTGGCACAGATACGCAGTATTTT. This chain connects TRBV29-1 to TRBJ2-3; D unclear. Trimming removed 4 bases at V and 1 base at J, with 9 bases between. The CDR3 has 13 residues. CDR1 SQVTM and CDR2 ANQGSEA come from the germline V gene.